This T cell receptor (beta chain) comes out of a study of blood T cell repertoires in COVID-19. Under the authors' procedure: The assay estimated nucleated cells by amplifying reference gene primers. Assay: immunoSEQ multiplex PCR; the TCRdb copy retains only in-frame clones and omits some. V, J and clone size are taken as reported in that table, and D and trimming were inferred from the DNA itself. The table shows roughly 360,000 clones, with roughly 86% occurring only once. The germline CDR1 and CDR2 sequences are DFQATT and SNEGSKA (reference sequence). The length of the CDR3 is 11 residues. Trimming removed 5 bases at V and 6 bases at J, with 10 bases between.

This chain connects TRBV20-1 to TRBJ1-1; tentative D call: TRBD1 (6 bases). The source material was PBMCs or T cells enriched from blood (not recorded which). This clonotype was sampled from a man younger than 40 who had recovered from COVID-19. In nucleotides, the CDR3 is TGCAGTGCTGCCAGGACAGCTGAAGCTTTCTTT. It specifies CSAARTAEAFF.